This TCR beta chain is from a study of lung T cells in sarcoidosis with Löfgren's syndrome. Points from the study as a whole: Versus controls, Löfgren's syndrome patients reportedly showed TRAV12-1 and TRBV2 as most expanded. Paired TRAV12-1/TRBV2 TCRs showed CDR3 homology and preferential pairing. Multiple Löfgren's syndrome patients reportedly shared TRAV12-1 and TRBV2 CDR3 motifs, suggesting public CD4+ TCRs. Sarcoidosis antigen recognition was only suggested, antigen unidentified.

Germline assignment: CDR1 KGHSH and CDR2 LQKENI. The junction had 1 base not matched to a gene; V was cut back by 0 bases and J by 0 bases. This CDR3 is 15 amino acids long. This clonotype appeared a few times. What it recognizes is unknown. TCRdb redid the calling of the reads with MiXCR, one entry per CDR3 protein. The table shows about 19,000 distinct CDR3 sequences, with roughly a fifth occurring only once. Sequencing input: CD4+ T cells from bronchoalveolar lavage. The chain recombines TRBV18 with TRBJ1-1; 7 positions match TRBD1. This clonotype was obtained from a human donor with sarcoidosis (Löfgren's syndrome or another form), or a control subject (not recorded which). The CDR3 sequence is CASSPPGQMNTEAFF. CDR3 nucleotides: TGTGCCAGCTCACCACCGGGACAGATGAACACTGAAGCTTTCTTT.